This TCR beta chain stems from a study of immune characterization of retroperitoneal liposarcoma. The CDR3 totals 15 residues. Germline trimming cut 6 bases from V and 5 bases from J; bases unmatched to any gene: 7. CDR1 is SGHNT and CDR2 is YENEEA in the germline V gene. MiXCR was run by TCRdb on the PCR reads, yielding one entry per CDR3 protein. The profile shows some 4,000 distinct CDR3 sequences, 30% of them singletons. The sequenced material came from blood. V is TRBV11-3 and J is TRBJ2-5; TRBD2 matches at 12 bases. The receptor's source is a female donor with retroperitoneal liposarcoma. Here the CDR3 reads CASSPGLAGRETQYF. The CDR3 region has the DNA TGTGCCAGCAGTCCAGGACTAGCGGGAAGGGAGACCCAGTACTTC.